This T cell receptor beta chain was observed in a study of blood T cell repertoires in COVID-19. Produced via immunoSEQ multiplex PCR; TCRdb's table is partial and in-frame only. The repertoire holds about 290,000 clones, approximately 80% seen once, with less than 4.5% in the top ten. Germline loops: CDR1 SGDLS, CDR2 YYNGEE. The CDR3 runs 16 residues. V was pared by 3 bases and J by 1 base, with 14 bases between. The chain is built from TRBV9 and TRBJ1-3; D is uncertain. Sequencing was done on a sample of peripheral blood. This sequence was found in a woman in her fifties or sixties with active or convalescent COVID-19. The CDR3 sequence is CASSGSGIQSGNTIYF. Written as DNA, the CDR3 is TGTGCCAGCAGCGGTTCCGGGATCCAATCTGGAAACACCATATATTTT.